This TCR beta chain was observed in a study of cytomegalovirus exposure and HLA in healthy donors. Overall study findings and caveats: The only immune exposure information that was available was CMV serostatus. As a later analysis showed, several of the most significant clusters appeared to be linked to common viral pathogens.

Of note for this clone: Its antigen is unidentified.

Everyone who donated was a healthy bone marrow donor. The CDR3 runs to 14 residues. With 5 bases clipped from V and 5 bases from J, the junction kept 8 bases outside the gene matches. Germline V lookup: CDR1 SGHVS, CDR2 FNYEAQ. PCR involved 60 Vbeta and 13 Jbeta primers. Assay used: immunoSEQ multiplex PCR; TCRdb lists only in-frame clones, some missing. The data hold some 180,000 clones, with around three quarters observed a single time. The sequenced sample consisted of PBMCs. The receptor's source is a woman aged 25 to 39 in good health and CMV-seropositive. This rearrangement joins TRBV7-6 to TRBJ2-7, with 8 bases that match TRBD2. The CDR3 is CASSRSGGLDEQYF. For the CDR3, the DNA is TGTGCCAGCAGCCGAAGCGGGGGTCTCGACGAGCAGTACTTC.